Following are 23 T cell receptor beta chains from one sample sequenced in a study of OX40 agonist ivuxolimab in advanced cancers. The protocol was immunoSEQ multiplex PCR, while the TCRdb copy is restricted to in-frame clones and leaves out a portion. There are about 140,000 clones in the sample; 90% occur only once, and less than 1.1% lies in the top ten. This specimen was CD4+ or CD8+ T cells sorted from blood, taken in a trial of the OX40 agonist ivuxolimab. The receptors shown here come from an adult with an advanced solid tumor such as melanoma, head and neck, liver or kidney cancer.

The rearrangement uses TRBV27 and TRBJ1-1; no clear D gene. V dropped 8 bases and J dropped 0 bases, with 16 bases sitting between them. The CDR3 contains 15 residues. Germline values: CDR1 MNHEY, CDR2 SMNVEV (reference sequence). The CDR3 DNA sequence: TGTGCCAGCTACGGGAGTCAGATCATGAACACTGAAGCTTTCTTT. Protein: CASYGSQIMNTEAFF.

This chain uses TRBV25-1 with TRBJ1-3; tentative D call: TRBD1 (6 bases). Germline CDR1 and CDR2: MGHDK and SYGVNS. This CDR3 region has 15 residues. V dropped 4 bases and J dropped 7 bases, with 17 bases sitting between them. CDR3 amino acids: CASSGVGGEWNTIYF. The CDR3 DNA is TGTGCCAGCAGTGGGGTGGGGGGCGAATGGAACACCATATATTTT.

The chain uses TRBV5-6 and TRBJ2-2; TRBD1 matches 8 bases. Trimming removed 6 bases from V and 2 bases from J; junction bases left unmatched: 6. Germline CDR1 is SGHDT and CDR2 is YYEEEE. This CDR3 comprises 15 residues. The CDR3: CASTLGQGNTGELFF. For the CDR3, the DNA is TGTGCCAGCACCTTAGGACAGGGCAACACCGGGGAGCTGTTTTTT.

The V gene is TRBV2, the J gene TRBJ2-3; 7 bases line up with TRBD2. With 8 bases clipped from V and 3 bases from J, the junction kept 8 bases outside the gene matches. The CDR3 has 14 residues. Germline values: CDR1 SNHLY, CDR2 FYNNEI. CDR3 sequence reads: CASGPGGRTDTQYF. CDR3 DNA sequence: TGTGCCAGCGGGCCAGGCGGGAGAACAGATACGCAGTATTTT.

This clone was seen once. J is TRBJ2-1 and V is TRBV27; tentatively, D is TRBD1 (6 bases). The CDR3 totals 14 residues. V was pared by 5 bases and J by 2 bases, with 10 bases between. Germline V gene sequence: CDR1 MNHEY, CDR2 SMNVEV (reference sequence). CDR3 sequence reads: CASSPWTAYNEQFF. DNA of the CDR3: TGTGCCAGCAGTCCCTGGACAGCCTACAATGAGCAGTTCTTC.

The chain uses TRBV9 and TRBJ1-2, with 10 nucleotides matching TRBD1. V shed 4 bases and J 7 bases; nucleotides not matched to a gene: 7. The length of the CDR3 is 14 residues. The V gene's germline CDR1 is SGDLS and CDR2 YYNGEE. CDR3 amino acids: CASSSGQGMSGYTF. The DNA for the CDR3 is TGTGCCAGCAGCTCGGGACAGGGGATGAGTGGCTACACCTTC.

The chain is built from TRBV19 and TRBJ2-1; 10 bases map to TRBD2. This CDR3 comprises 16 residues. Germline lookup yields CDR1 LNHDA and CDR2 SQIVND (reference sequence). V shed 3 bases and J 8 bases; nucleotides not matched to a gene: 10. CDR3 in DNA: TGTGCCAGTAGTATTCTTCCCAGCGGGAGGGCCGATGAGCAGTTCTTC. This codes for CASSILPSGRADEQFF.

CDR3 sequence reads: CASSRTTGYEANTEAFF. For the CDR3, the DNA is TGTGCCAGCTCACGGACTACAGGGTATGAGGCGAACACTGAAGCTTTCTTT. V gene TRBV18 combines with J gene TRBJ1-1, with TRBD1 as a possible D gene (6 bases). The length of the CDR3 is 17 residues. Trimming removed 4 bases at V and 1 base at J, with 19 bases between. Looked up from germline, CDR1 is KGHSH and CDR2 is LQKENI.

This clone was detected only once. The CDR3 protein is CASSQVKETQYF. CDR3 coding DNA: TGCGCCAGCAGCCAAGTAAAAGAGACCCAGTACTTC. The chain is built from TRBV4-1 and TRBJ2-5; no clear D. V lost 1 base to trimming and J lost 3 bases, with 3 bases between them. The CDR3 has 12 amino acids. Germline V gene sequence: CDR1 MGHRA, CDR2 YSYEKL.

The rearrangement links TRBV6-1 to TRBJ1-3, with D maybe TRBD1 (5 bases). CDR1 and CDR2 from the germline V gene are MNHNS and SASEGT. The CDR3 is 14 amino acids. V shed 5 bases and J shed 0 bases, with 8 bases lying between them. The CDR3 nucleotides read TGTGCCAGCAGTCCAGGGAGCTCTGGAAACACCATATATTTT. It translates to CASSPGSSGNTIYF.

The CDR3 DNA is TGTGCCAGCAGCCGACTAGCGGACAATGAGCAGTTCTTC. Protein: CASSRLADNEQFF. The J gene is TRBJ2-1, the V gene TRBV5-6; 9 bases fit TRBD2. Germline lookup yields CDR1 SGHDT and CDR2 YYEEEE. The ends lost 4 bases at V and 5 bases at J; junction bases unmatched: 1. The CDR3 runs to 13 residues.

This clone was observed a handful of times. The gene calls are TRBV2 and TRBJ1-4; D call uncertain. Germline lookup yields CDR1 SNHLY and CDR2 FYNNEI. The CDR3 consists of 13 residues. The V end lost 7 bases, the J end lost 7 bases, and 13 bases lay between the germline ends. CDR3 bases: TGTGCCAGCACTGGGGTCTTACTTGAAAAACTGTTTTTT. Residues: CASTGVLLEKLFF.

V and J are TRBV11-2 and TRBJ2-1; D unclear. CDR1 SGHAT and CDR2 FQNNGV come from the germline V gene. This CDR3 is 12 amino acids long. V was clipped by 5 bases and J by 6 bases, with 8 bases between them. The CDR3 loop reads CASSPFGNEQFF. The CDR3 DNA follows: TGTGCCAGCAGCCCCTTCGGCAATGAGCAGTTCTTC.

This clone was detected once. The rearrangement joins TRBV15 to TRBJ2-5; 10 bases are shared with TRBD1. The length of the CDR3 is 14 residues. J gave up 4 bases and V 6 bases, and 5 bases lay outside the gene matches. The germline CDR1 and CDR2 sequences are LNHNV and YYDKDF (reference sequence). CDR3 region: CATSRDRGGETQYF. Written as DNA, the CDR3 is TGTGCCACCAGTCGGGACAGGGGAGGAGAGACCCAGTACTTC.

The chain has TRBV28 and TRBJ2-3; D ambiguous. Between the trimmed V and J ends, which lost 8 bases and 1 base, there was a span of 10 bases. CDR3 length: 13 residues. The V gene's germline CDR1 is MDHEN and CDR2 SYDVKM. Here the CDR3 reads CASWALRTDTQYF. CDR3 DNA: TGTGCCAGCTGGGCGCTTCGCACAGATACGCAGTATTTT.

The rearrangement joins TRBV21-1 to TRBJ2-7; no check of the table's D call, TRBD1, against the DNA was made. TRBV21-1 constitutes a pseudogene. The CDR3 loop spans 14 amino acids. CDR3 protein: CASSKARTTYEQYF. CDR3 nucleotide sequence: TGTGCCAGCAGCAAAGCGAGGACAACCTACGAGCAGTACTTC.

The CDR3 DNA reads TGTGCCAGCAGTGAGGGACAGGTGGATCTCAATGAGCAGTTCTTC. It codes for CASSEGQVDLNEQFF. The chain uses TRBV6-1 and TRBJ2-1; 8 positions agree with TRBD1. Germline CDR1 reads MNHNS; CDR2 reads SASEGT. Losses at the gene ends were 3 bases for V and 6 bases for J; bases not matched to a gene: 7. CDR3 length: 15 residues.

Worth noting for this clone: Within the sample, other DNA sequences also encode this same CDR3. DNA of the CDR3: TGTGCCAGCAGCGTAGGAACAGATACGCAGTATTTT. It translates to CASSVGTDTQYF. The chain couples TRBV9 to TRBJ2-3; no reliable D call. V was trimmed by 0 bases and J by 3 bases, leaving 2 bases between them. This CDR3 is 12 amino acids long. Germline CDR1 is SGDLS and CDR2 is YYNGEE. Combining the CDR3 with reference TRBV9 and TRBJ2-3 gives the whole variable domain DSGVTQTPKHLITATGQRVTLRCSPRSGDLSVYWYQQSLDQGLQFLIQYYNGEERAKGNILERFSAQQFPDLHSELNLSSLELGDSALYFCASSVGTDTQYFGPGTRLTVL.

V gene TRBV5-6 combines with J gene TRBJ1-2; no clear D. Germline CDR1 is SGHDT and CDR2 is YYEEEE. This CDR3 has 15 amino acids. V was pared by 4 bases and J by 8 bases, with 21 bases between. The CDR3 region is CASSPSSQPSRGYTF. The CDR3 coding sequence is TGTGCCAGCAGCCCATCCAGTCAGCCGTCTCGGGGCTACACCTTC.

The chain employs TRBV15 and TRBJ2-1, with TRBD2 matching over 11 bases. The CDR3 runs to 16 residues. The V gene's germline CDR1 is LNHNV and CDR2 YYDKDF (reference sequence). V shed 8 bases, J shed 4 bases, and the junction held 10 bases outside the gene matches. This chain's CDR3 is CATVSIAGGVYNEQFF. The DNA of the CDR3 is TGTGCCACCGTCTCGATAGCGGGAGGGGTGTACAATGAGCAGTTCTTC.

This chain connects TRBV5-1 to TRBJ2-5; the match to TRBD2 covers 8 bases. Trimming removed 3 bases from V and 1 base from J; junction bases left unmatched: 8. The CDR3 contains 16 residues. Germline values: CDR1 SGHRS, CDR2 YFSETQ. The CDR3 nucleotides read TGCGCCAGCAGCTACGGTCCCCTAGCGGGCCAAGAGACCCAGTACTTC. As protein: CASSYGPLAGQETQYF.

The chain has TRBV28 and TRBJ2-7; D is perhaps TRBD1 or TRBD2 (5 bases each). Trimming shortened V by 3 bases and J by 3 bases, and 9 bases separated the two germline ends. Germline CDR1 is MDHEN and CDR2 is SYDVKM. This CDR3 region has 13 residues. CDR3 DNA sequence: TGTGCCAGCAGTTTGGGACGGTACTACGAGCAGTACTTC. As protein: CASSLGRYYEQYF.

V usage is TRBV19 and J usage is TRBJ2-1; 8 positions match TRBD2. This CDR3 has 18 residues. Germline values: CDR1 LNHDA, CDR2 SQIVND (reference sequence). Trimming took 0 bases from V and 3 from J; bases not matched to a gene: 10. The CDR3 region is CASSIDLPTSGRYNEQFF. The DNA of the CDR3 is TGTGCCAGTAGTATAGACCTCCCCACTAGCGGACGCTACAATGAGCAGTTCTTC.